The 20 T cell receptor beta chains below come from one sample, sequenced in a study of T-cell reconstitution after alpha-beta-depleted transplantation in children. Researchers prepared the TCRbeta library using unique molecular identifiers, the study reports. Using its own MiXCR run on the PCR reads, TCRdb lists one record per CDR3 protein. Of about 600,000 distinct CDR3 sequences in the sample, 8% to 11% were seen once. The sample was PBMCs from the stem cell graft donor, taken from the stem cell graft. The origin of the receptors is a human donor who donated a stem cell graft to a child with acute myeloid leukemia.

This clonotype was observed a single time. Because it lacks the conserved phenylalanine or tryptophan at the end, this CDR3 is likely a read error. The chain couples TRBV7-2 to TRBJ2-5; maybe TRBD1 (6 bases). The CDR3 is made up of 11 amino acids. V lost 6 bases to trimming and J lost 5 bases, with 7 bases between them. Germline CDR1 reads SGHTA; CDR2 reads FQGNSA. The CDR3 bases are TGTGCCAGCAGTCAGGGGGAGACCCAGTACTAC. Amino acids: CASSQGETQYY.

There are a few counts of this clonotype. The CDR3 DNA follows: TGCAGCGTTGTGGGCGGCGAGGGATACGAGCAGTACTTC. Its protein product is CSVVGGEGYEQYF. The chain recombines TRBV29-1 with TRBJ2-7; D perhaps matches TRBD2 (5 bases). CDR3 size: 13 residues. Germline V gene lookup returns CDR1 SQVTM and CDR2 ANQGSEA. Trimming removed 4 bases from V and 4 bases from J, with 14 bases in between.

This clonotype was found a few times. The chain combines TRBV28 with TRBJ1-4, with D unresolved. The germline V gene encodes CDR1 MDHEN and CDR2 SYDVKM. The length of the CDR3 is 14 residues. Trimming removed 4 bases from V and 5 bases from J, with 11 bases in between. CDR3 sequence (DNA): TGTGCCAGCAGTTCAAATAGGATCAATGAAAAACTGTTTTTT. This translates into CASSSNRINEKLFF. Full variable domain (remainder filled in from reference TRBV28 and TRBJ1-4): DVKVTQSSRYLVKRTGEKVFLECVQDMDHENMFWYRQDPGLGLRLIYFSYDVKMKEKGDIPEGYSVSREKKERFSLILESASTNQTSMYLCASSSNRINEKLFFGSGTQLSVL.

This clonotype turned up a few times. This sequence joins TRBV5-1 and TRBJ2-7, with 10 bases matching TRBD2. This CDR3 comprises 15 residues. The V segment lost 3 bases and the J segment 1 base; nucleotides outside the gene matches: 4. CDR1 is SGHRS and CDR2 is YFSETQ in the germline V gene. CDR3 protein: CASSSTSGKSYEQYF. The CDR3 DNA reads TGCGCCAGCAGCTCCACTAGCGGGAAGTCCTACGAGCAGTACTTC.

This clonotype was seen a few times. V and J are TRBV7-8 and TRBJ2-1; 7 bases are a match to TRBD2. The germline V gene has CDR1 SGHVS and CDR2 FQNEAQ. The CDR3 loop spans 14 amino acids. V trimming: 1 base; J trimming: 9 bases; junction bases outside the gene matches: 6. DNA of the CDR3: TGTGCCAGCAGCTTAGATCGCGGGAGTGGTGAGCAGTTCTTC. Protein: CASSLDRGSGEQFF.

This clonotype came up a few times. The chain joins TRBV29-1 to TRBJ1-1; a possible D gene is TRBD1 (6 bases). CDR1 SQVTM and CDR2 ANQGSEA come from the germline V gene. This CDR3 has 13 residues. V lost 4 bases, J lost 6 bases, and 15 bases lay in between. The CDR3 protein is CSVVRGQVAEAFF. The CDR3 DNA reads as TGCAGCGTTGTTCGGGGGCAAGTGGCTGAAGCTTTCTTT.

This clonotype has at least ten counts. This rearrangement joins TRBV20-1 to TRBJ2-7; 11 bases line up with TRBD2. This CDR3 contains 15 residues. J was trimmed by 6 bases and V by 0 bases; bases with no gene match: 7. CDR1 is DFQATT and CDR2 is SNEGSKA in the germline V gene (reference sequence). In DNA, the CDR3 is TGCAGTGCTAGAGATAAAGGGACTAGCGGATTCGAGCAGTACTTC. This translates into CSARDKGTSGFEQYF.

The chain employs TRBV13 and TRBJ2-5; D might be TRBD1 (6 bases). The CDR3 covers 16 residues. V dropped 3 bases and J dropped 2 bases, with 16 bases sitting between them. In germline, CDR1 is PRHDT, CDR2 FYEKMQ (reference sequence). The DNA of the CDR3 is TGTGCCAGCAGCTTGAGCCTACAGGGCCTACAAGAGACCCAGTACTTC. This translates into CASSLSLQGLQETQYF.

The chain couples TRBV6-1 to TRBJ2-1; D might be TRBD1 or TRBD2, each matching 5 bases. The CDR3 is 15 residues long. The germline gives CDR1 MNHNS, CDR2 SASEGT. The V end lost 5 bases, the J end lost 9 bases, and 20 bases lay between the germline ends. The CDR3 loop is CASSKPRVLGAEQFF. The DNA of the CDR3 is TGTGCCAGCAGTAAACCCCGCGTTCTCGGGGCTGAGCAGTTCTTC.

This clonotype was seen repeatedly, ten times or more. The CDR3, as DNA: TGTGCCAGCAGCCCGGGACTGTTCTCCTACAATGAGCAGTTCTTC. Its translation is CASSPGLFSYNEQFF. V gene TRBV7-3 combines with J gene TRBJ2-1, with a weak D call TRBD2 (6 bases). CDR1 and CDR2 from the germline V gene are SGHTA and FQGTGA. The V gene lost 5 bases and the J gene lost 0 bases, with 11 bases spanning the gap. CDR3 size: 15 residues. Drawing the rest from reference TRBV7-3 and TRBJ2-1, the complete variable domain is GAGVSQTPSNKVTEKGKYVELRCDPISGHTALYWYRQSLGQGPEFLIYFQGTGAADDSGLPNDRFFAVRPEGSVSTLKIQRTERGDSAVYLCASSPGLFSYNEQFFGPGTRLTVL.

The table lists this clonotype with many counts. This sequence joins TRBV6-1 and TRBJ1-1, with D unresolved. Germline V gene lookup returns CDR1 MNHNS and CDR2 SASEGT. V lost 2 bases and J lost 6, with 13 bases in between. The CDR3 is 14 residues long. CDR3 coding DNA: TGTGCCAGCAGTGAACCAGGACGAAAGTCTGAAGCTTTCTTT. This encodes CASSEPGRKSEAFF.

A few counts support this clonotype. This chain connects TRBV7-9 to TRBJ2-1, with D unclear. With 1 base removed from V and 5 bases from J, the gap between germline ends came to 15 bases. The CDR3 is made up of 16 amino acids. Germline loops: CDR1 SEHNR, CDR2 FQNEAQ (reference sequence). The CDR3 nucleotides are TGTGCCAGCAGCTTAGGGTCCCCACTACCCCACAATGAGCAGTTCTTC. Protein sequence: CASSLGSPLPHNEQFF.

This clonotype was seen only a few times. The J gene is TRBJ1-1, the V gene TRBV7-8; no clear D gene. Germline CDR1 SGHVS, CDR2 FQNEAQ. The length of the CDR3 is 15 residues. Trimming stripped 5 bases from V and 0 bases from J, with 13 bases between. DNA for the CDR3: TGTGCCAGCAGCCCAGGAGGGTGGGTGAACACTGAAGCTTTCTTT. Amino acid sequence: CASSPGGWVNTEAFF.

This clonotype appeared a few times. The chain's CDR3 is CASGLSGLGSEYEQYF. In DNA, the CDR3 is TGTGCTAGTGGTTTGTCGGGCCTTGGTAGCGAATACGAGCAGTACTTC. V usage is TRBV12-5 and J usage is TRBJ2-7; D is possibly TRBD2 (5 bases). Trimming stripped 2 bases from V and 4 bases from J, with 18 bases between. The germline gives CDR1 LGHNT, CDR2 FRNRAP. CDR3 length: 16 amino acids. The whole variable domain, filled in from reference TRBV12-5 and TRBJ2-7, reads DARVTQTPRHKVTEMGQEVTMRCQPILGHNTVFWYRQTMMQGLELLAYFRNRAPLDDSGMPKDRFSAEMPDATLATLKIQPSEPRDSAVYFCASGLSGLGSEYEQYFGPGTRLTVT.

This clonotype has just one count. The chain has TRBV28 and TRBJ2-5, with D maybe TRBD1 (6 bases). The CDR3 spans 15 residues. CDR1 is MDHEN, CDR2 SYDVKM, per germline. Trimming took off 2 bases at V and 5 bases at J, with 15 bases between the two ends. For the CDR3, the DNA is TGTGCCAGCAGTTTAGGGTCAGGGGCGGGCGAGACCCAGTACTTC. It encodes CASSLGSGAGETQYF.

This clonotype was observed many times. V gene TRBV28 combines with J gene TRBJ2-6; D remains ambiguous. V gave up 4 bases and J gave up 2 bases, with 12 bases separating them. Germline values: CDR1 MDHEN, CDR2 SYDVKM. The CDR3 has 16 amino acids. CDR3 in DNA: TGTGCCAGCAGTTCTCCTGGGCTCCCTGGGGCCAACGTCCTGACTTTC. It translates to CASSSPGLPGANVLTF.

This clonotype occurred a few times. The DNA of the CDR3 is TGTGCCAGCAGCCAGACTAGCGTCTACGAGCAGTACTTC. Protein: CASSQTSVYEQYF. V and J are TRBV3-1 and TRBJ2-7; 8 nucleotides align to TRBD2. The CDR3 totals 13 residues. From germline, CDR1 is LGHDT and CDR2 YNNKEL (reference sequence). The trim removed 3 bases at V and 3 bases at J, leaving 1 base unmatched.

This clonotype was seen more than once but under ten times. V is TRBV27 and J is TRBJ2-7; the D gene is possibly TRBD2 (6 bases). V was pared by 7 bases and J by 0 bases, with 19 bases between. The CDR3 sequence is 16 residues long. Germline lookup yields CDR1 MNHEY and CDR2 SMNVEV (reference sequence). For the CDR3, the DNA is TGTGCCAGCACCTTCTCCGCGGGGCTAAACTCCTACGAGCAGTACTTC. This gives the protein CASTFSAGLNSYEQYF.

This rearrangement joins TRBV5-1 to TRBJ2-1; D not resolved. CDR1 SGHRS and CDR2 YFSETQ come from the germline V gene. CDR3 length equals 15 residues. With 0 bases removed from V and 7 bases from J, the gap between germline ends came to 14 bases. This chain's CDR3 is CASSLDPGRNNEQFF. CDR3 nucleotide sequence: TGCGCCAGCAGCTTGGACCCGGGTCGTAATAATGAGCAGTTCTTC. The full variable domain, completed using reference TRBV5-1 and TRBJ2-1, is KAGVTQTPRYLIKTRGQQVTLSCSPISGHRSVSWYQQTPGQGLQFLFEYFSETQRNKGNFPGRFSGRQFSNSRSEMNVSTLELGDSALYLCASSLDPGRNNEQFFGPGTRLTVL.

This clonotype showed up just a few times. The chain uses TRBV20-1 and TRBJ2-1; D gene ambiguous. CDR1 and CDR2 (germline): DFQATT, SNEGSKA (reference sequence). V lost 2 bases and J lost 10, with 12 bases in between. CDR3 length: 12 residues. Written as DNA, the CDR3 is TGCAGTGCTAGAAAGGTAGCTGGGGAGCAGTTCTTC. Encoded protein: CSARKVAGEQFF.